The 12 T cell receptor beta chains given below trace back to one sample, sequenced in a study of blood T cell repertoires in COVID-19. TCRdb keeps only in-frame clones here, not all; method: immunoSEQ multiplex PCR. The sample consists of about 170,000 clones, around 85% of them appearing once. Sequences were obtained from peripheral blood. The receptor set was obtained from a human donor with acute or convalescent COVID-19. The donor label of this sample is uncertain.

The chain combines TRBV5-1 with TRBJ1-2; no firm D call. The CDR3 runs 14 residues. With 0 bases removed from V and 0 bases from J, the gap between germline ends came to 6 bases. In germline, CDR1 is SGHRS, CDR2 YFSETQ. The CDR3 DNA follows: TGCGCCAGCAGCTTGGACACAACTAACTATGGCTACACCTTC. Its protein is CASSLDTTNYGYTF.

The chain combines TRBV18 with TRBJ1-1, with no clear D. Germline CDR1 reads KGHSH; CDR2 reads LQKENI. There are 14 residues in the CDR3. Trimming cost V 3 bases and J 7 bases, with 15 bases left between them. The CDR3 region has the DNA TGTGCCAGCTCACCTAAGGAGGTTGGGTTTGAAGCTTTCTTT. As protein: CASSPKEVGFEAFF.

The chain uses TRBV7-9 and TRBJ1-4, with 10 bases that match TRBD1. V was pared by 5 bases and J by 6 bases, with 6 bases of the junction left unmatched. Germline-derived CDR1 and CDR2 are SEHNR and FQNEAQ (reference sequence). CDR3 size: 15 residues. For the CDR3, the DNA is TGTGCCAGCAGCAATACCGGGACAGGGGATGAAAAACTGTTTTTT. This encodes CASSNTGTGDEKLFF.

The rearrangement joins TRBV5-4 to TRBJ2-5, with 8 bases matching TRBD2. Germline values: CDR1 SGHNT, CDR2 YYREEE (reference sequence). This CDR3 has 15 amino acids. V lost 4 bases to trimming and J lost 5 bases; unmatched junction nucleotides: 10. For the CDR3, the DNA is TGTGCCAGCAGCACAACTAGCGGCAGTTTTGAGACCCAGTACTTC. Its protein is CASSTTSGSFETQYF.

This chain links TRBV2 with TRBJ1-1; TRBD1 matches 7 bases. The V segment lost 6 bases and the J segment 1 base; nucleotides outside the gene matches: 5. The CDR3 consists of 14 residues. Germline CDR1 and CDR2: SNHLY and FYNNEI. The CDR3 sequence is CASSPGQANTEAFF. The CDR3 nucleotides are TGTGCCAGCAGCCCCGGACAGGCGAACACTGAAGCTTTCTTT.

Only one count was recorded for this clone. The rearrangement uses TRBV30 and TRBJ1-2; no reliable D call. This CDR3 has 15 amino acids. Germline CDR1 GTSNPN, CDR2 SVGIG (reference sequence). V gave up 0 bases and J gave up 2 bases, with 13 bases separating them. This CDR3 reads CAWSVRGKDNYGYTF. In nucleotides, the CDR3 is TGTGCCTGGAGTGTACGAGGTAAAGACAACTATGGCTACACCTTC.

The chain employs TRBV11-3 and TRBJ2-5; TRBD1 is a possible D gene (6 bases). Germline CDR1 is SGHNT and CDR2 is YENEEA. V was cut by 4 bases and J by 2 bases, with 14 bases left in between. The CDR3 totals 15 residues. The DNA of the CDR3 is TGTGCCAGCAGCTCTTACAGGGAGAGACAAGAGACCCAGTACTTC. This gives the protein CASSSYRERQETQYF.

The genes are TRBV9 and TRBJ2-1; 9 bases line up with TRBD1. V dropped 5 bases and J dropped 7; count of bases not matched to a gene: 10. This CDR3 region has 15 residues. CDR1 is SGDLS and CDR2 is YYNGEE in the germline V gene. CDR3 amino acids: CASSLTGGALNEQFF. The CDR3 DNA follows: TGTGCCAGCAGTCTAACAGGGGGCGCATTGAATGAGCAGTTCTTC. The full variable domain, with the rest looked up from reference TRBV9 and TRBJ2-1, is DSGVTQTPKHLITATGQRVTLRCSPRSGDLSVYWYQQSLDQGLQFLIQYYNGEERAKGNILERFSAQQFPDLHSELNLSSLELGDSALYFCASSLTGGALNEQFFGPGTRLTVL.

This chain uses TRBV11-2 with TRBJ2-3; 7 positions match TRBD1. Germline CDR1 SGHAT, CDR2 FQNNGV. This CDR3 spans 16 amino acids. The V and J ends lost 6 bases and 1 base, in that order; junction bases with no gene match: 10. The CDR3: CASRLNRGAGTDTQYF. The DNA of the CDR3 is TGTGCCAGCAGGCTGAACAGGGGTGCGGGCACAGATACGCAGTATTTT.

V gene TRBV3-1 (or the pseudogene TRBV3-2) combines with J gene TRBJ1-2; D is ambiguous. Trimming left V 3 bases short and J 8 bases short, with 13 bases between. Per the germline V gene, CDR1 is LGHDT and CDR2 is YNNKEL (reference sequence). This CDR3 has 13 amino acids. The CDR3 loop is CASSQREVAGYTF. The CDR3 nucleotides read TGTGCCAGCAGCCAGAGGGAGGTAGCGGGCTACACCTTC.

This clone was counted between two and nine times. The rearrangement uses TRBV10-3 and TRBJ1-5; the D gene is possibly TRBD1 (6 bases). There are 14 residues in the CDR3. The ends were cut back, 3 bases at V and 7 bases at J, with 13 bases in the middle. The germline gives CDR1 ENHRY, CDR2 SYGVKD. CDR3 nucleotides: TGTGCCATCAGTGACCCCCGGGGGGCCCAGCCCCAGCATTTT. Translated: CAISDPRGAQPQHF.

V usage is TRBV10-1 and J usage is TRBJ2-7; no clear D gene. CDR3 length: 14 amino acids. The V end lost 8 bases, the J end lost 3 bases, and 17 bases lay between the germline ends. Germline CDR1 WNHNN, CDR2 SYGVQD (reference sequence). CDR3 residues: CASPPPSCVYEQYF. CDR3 DNA: TGCGCCAGCCCCCCCCCTAGTTGCGTCTACGAGCAGTACTTC.